This TCR beta chain was captured by sequencing in a study of blood T cell repertoires in COVID-19. CDR3 length: 14 residues. Germline values: CDR1 LGHDT, CDR2 YNNKEL (reference sequence). Trimming took 3 bases from V and 2 from J; bases not matched to a gene: 2. A remark on this clone: Within the sample, other DNA sequences also encode this same CDR3.

Some clones are missing from TCRdb's copy, which holds only in-frame ones; the method was immunoSEQ multiplex PCR. The sample lists about 380,000 clones, 85% occurring once. Sequenced: peripheral blood. The source of this sequence is a young woman with acute or convalescent COVID-19. V and J are TRBV3-1 (or the pseudogene TRBV3-2) and TRBJ1-2; TRBD1 agrees at 8 bases. CDR3 DNA: TGTGCCAGCAGCCATAGGACAGGGAACTATGGCTACACCTTC. Protein: CASSHRTGNYGYTF.